This T cell receptor (beta chain) appears in the sequencing data of a study of a mutant IDH1 vaccine in newly diagnosed glioma. Time point specified: week 35, safety follow-up. A 20-mer mutant IDH1 peptide at 300 ug was injected subcutaneously with topical imiquimod. The repertoire was sequenced with immunoSEQ multiplex PCR; TCRdb's copy has only in-frame clones and lacks some. This sample yields tens of thousands of clones, of which roughly four fifths are seen a single time; roughly 5% belongs to the top ten. Germline lookup yields CDR1 GTSNPN and CDR2 SVGIG (reference sequence). The CDR3 runs to 14 residues. V lost 3 bases and J lost 0, with 9 bases in between. Worth noting for this clone: Its specificity is unknown.

The clonotype originates from a man aged 50-59 years with glioma. The rearrangement joins TRBV30 to TRBJ2-1; D is possibly TRBD1 (6 bases). This specimen consisted of PBMCs, obtained from a glioma patient whose treatment included an IDH1 peptide vaccine. In nucleotides, the CDR3 is TGTGCCTGGAGCTACAGGGTCTCCTACAATGAGCAGTTCTTC. Encoded protein: CAWSYRVSYNEQFF.